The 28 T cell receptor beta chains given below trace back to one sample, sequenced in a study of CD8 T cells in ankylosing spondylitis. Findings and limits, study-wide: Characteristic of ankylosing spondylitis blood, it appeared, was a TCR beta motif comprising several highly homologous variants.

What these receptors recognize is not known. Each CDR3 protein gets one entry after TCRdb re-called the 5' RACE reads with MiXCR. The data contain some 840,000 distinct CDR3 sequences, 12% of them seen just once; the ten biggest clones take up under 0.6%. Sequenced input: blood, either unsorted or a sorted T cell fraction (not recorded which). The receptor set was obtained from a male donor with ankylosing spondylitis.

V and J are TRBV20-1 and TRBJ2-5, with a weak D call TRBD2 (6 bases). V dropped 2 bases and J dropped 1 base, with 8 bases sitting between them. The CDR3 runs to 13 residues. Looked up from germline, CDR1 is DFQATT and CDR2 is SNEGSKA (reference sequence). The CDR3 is CSARRDFQETQYF. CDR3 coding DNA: TGCAGTGCTAGAAGGGACTTCCAAGAGACCCAGTACTTC.

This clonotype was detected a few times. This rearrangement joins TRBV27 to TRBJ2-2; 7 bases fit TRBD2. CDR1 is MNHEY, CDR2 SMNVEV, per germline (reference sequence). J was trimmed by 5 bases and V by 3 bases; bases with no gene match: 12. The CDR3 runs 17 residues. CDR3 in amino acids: CASSFRLTSRWTGELFF. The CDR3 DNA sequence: TGTGCCAGCAGTTTCCGTTTGACTAGCCGGTGGACCGGGGAGCTGTTTTTT.

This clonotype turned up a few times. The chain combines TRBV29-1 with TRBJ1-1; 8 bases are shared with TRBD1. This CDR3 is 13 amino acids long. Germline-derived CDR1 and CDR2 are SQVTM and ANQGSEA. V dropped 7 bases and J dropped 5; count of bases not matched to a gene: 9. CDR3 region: CSGTQGARTEAFF. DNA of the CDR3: TGCAGCGGCACGCAGGGGGCGCGAACTGAAGCTTTCTTT. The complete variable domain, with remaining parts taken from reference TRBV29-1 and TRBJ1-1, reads SAVISQKPSRDICQRGTSLTIQCQVDSQVTMMFWYRQQPGQSLTLIATANQGSEATYESGFVIDKFPISRPNLTFSTLTVSNMSPEDSSIYLCSGTQGARTEAFFGQGTRLTVV.

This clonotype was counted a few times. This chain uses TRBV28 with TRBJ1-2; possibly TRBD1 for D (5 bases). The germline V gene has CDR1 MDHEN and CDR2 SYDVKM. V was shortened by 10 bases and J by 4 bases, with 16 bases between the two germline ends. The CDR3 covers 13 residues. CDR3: CAIDPRGGYGYTF. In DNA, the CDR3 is TGTGCCATAGATCCACGGGGGGGCTATGGCTACACCTTC.

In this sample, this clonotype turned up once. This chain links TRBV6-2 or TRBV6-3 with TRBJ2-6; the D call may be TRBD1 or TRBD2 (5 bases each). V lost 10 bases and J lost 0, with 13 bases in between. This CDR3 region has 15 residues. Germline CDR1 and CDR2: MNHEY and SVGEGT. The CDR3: CATRDLSSGANVLTF. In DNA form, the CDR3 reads TGTGCCACCCGGGACCTCTCCTCTGGGGCCAACGTCCTGACTTTC.

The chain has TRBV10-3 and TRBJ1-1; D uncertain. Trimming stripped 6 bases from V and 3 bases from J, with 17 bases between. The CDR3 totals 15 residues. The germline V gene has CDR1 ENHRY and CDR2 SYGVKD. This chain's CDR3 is CAISRWGIGDTEAFF. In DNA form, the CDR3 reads TGTGCCATCAGCCGGTGGGGTATCGGGGACACTGAAGCTTTCTTT.

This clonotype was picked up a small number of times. CDR3 in DNA: TGTGCCAGCAGCCAAGATCTGATAGCGGGAGTTAACTCCTACAATGAGCAGTTCTTC. Translation: CASSQDLIAGVNSYNEQFF. The chain links TRBV4-2 to TRBJ2-1, with 9 bases identical to TRBD2. The CDR3 has 19 amino acids. CDR1 is LGHNA, CDR2 YNFKEQ, per germline. V was pared by 0 bases and J by 0 bases, with 9 bases of the junction left unmatched.

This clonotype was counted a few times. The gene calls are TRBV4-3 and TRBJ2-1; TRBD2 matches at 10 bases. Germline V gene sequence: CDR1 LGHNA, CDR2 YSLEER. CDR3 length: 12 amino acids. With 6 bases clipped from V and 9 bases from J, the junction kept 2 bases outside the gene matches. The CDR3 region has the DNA TGCGCCAGCAGGGGACTAGCGACTGAGCAGTTCTTC. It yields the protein CASRGLATEQFF.

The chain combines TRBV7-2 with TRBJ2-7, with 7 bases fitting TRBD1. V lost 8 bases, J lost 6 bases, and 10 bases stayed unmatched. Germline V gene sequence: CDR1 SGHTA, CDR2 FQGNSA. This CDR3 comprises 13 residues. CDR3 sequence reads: CASGGVTGSEQYF. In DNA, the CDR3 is TGTGCCAGCGGCGGAGTGACAGGGTCCGAGCAGTACTTC.

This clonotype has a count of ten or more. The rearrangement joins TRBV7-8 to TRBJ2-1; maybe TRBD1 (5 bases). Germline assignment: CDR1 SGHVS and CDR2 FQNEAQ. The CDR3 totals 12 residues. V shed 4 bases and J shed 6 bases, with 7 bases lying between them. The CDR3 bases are TGTGCCAGCAGCTCCGACAGCAATGAGCAGTTCTTC. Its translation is CASSSDSNEQFF.

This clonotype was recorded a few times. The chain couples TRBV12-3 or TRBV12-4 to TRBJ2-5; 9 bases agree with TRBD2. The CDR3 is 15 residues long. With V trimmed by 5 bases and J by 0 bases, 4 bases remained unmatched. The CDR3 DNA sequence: TGTGCCAGCAGTGGGACTAGCAGGTACCAAGAGACCCAGTACTTC. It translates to CASSGTSRYQETQYF.

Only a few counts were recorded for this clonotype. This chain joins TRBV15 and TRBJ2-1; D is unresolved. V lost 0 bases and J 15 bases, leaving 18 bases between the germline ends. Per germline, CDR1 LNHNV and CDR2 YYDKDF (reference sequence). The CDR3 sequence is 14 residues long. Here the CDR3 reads CATSRDHASLLRFF. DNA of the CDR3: TGTGCCACCAGCAGAGATCACGCTTCCCTTTTACGGTTCTTC.

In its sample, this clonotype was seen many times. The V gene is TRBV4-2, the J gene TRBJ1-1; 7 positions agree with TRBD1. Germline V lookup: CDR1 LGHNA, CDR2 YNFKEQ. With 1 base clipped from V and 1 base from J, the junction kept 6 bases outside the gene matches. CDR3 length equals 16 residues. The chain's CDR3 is CASSQGKDRTNTEAFF. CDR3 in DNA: TGTGCCAGCAGCCAAGGGAAGGACAGGACGAACACTGAAGCTTTCTTT.

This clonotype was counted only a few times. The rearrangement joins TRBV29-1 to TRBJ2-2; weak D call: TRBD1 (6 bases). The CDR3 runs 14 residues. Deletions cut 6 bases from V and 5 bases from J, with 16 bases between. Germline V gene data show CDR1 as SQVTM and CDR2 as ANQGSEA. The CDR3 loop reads CSVGDTGQTGELFF. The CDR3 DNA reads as TGCAGCGTGGGAGACACAGGGCAAACCGGGGAGCTGTTTTTT.

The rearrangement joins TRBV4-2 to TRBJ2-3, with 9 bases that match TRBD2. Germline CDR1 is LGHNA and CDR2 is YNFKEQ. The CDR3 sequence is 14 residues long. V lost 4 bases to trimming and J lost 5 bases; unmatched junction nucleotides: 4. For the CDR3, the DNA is TGTGCCAGCAGCCTTGGACTAGCGAAAGATACGCAGTATTTT. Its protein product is CASSLGLAKDTQYF.

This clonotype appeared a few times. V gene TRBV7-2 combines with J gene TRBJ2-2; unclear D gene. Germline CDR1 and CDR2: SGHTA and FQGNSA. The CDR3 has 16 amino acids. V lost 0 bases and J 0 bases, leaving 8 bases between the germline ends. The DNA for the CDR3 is TGTGCCAGCAGCTTAGCCGCCGTCTCGAACACCGGGGAGCTGTTTTTT. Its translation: CASSLAAVSNTGELFF.

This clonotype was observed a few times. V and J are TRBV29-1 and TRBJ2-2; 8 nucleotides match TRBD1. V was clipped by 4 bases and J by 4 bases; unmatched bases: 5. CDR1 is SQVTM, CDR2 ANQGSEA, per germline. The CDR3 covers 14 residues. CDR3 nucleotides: TGCAGCGTTGTAGGACAGGGTGTCACCGGGGAGCTGTTTTTT. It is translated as CSVVGQGVTGELFF.

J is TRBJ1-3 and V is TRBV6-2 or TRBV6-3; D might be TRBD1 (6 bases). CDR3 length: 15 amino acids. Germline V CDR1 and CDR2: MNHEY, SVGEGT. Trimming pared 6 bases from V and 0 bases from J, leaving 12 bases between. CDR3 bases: TGTGCCAGCAGACCTATGGACAGCTCTGGAAACACCATATATTTT. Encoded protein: CASRPMDSSGNTIYF.

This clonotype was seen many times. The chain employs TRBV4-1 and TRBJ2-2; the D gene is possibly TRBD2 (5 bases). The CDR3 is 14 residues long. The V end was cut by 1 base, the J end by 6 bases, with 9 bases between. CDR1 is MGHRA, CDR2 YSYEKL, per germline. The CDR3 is CASSQGAGSGELFF. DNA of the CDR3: TGCGCCAGCAGCCAAGGGGCGGGCTCCGGGGAGCTGTTTTTT.

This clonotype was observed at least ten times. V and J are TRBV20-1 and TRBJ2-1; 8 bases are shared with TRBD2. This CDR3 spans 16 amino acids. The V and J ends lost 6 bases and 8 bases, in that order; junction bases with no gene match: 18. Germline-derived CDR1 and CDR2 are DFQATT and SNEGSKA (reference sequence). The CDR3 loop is CSASSVGSGSGDEQFF. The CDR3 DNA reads TGCAGTGCCTCCTCAGTGGGAAGCGGGAGTGGTGATGAGCAGTTCTTC.

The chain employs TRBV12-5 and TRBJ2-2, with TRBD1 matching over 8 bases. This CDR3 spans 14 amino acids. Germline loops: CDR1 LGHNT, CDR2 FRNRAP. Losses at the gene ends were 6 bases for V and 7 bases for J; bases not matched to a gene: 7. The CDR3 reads CASGQGAPIGELFF. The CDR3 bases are TGTGCTAGTGGCCAGGGGGCGCCGATCGGGGAGCTGTTTTTT.

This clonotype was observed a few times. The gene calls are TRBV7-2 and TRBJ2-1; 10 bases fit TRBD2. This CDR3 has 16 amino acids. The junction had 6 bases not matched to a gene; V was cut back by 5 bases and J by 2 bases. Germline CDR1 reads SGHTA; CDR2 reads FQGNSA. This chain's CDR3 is CASSLKLAGPYNEQFF. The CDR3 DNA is TGTGCCAGCAGCCTCAAACTAGCGGGGCCCTACAATGAGCAGTTCTTC.

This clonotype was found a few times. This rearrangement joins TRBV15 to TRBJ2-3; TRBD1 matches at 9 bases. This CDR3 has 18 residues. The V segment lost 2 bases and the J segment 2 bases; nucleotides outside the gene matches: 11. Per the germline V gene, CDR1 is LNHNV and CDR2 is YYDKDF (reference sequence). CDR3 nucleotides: TGTGCCACCAGCAGATCAGCCGGGACAGGGACTCACACAGATACGCAGTATTTT. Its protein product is CATSRSAGTGTHTDTQYF.

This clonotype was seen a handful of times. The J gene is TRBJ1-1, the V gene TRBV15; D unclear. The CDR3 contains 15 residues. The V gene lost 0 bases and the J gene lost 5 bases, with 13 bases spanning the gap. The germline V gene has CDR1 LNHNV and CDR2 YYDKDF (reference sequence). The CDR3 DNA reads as TGTGCCACCAGCAGAGATACGCGGTGGTTTACTGAAGCTTTCTTT. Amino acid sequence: CATSRDTRWFTEAFF. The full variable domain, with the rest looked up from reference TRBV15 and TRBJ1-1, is DAMVIQNPRYQVTQFGKPVTLSCSQTLNHNVMYWYQQKSSQAPKLLFHYYDKDFNNEADTPDNFQSRRPNTSFCFLDIRSPGLGDTAMYLCATSRDTRWFTEAFFGQGTRLTVV.

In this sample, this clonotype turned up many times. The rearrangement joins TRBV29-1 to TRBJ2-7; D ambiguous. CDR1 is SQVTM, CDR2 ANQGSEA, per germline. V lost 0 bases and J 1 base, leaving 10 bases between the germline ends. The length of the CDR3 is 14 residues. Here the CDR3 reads CSVEENDPSYEQYF. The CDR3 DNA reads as TGCAGCGTTGAAGAGAACGACCCATCCTACGAGCAGTACTTC.

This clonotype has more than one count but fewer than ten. CDR3 amino acids: CASSRLAEQYF. DNA of the CDR3: TGTGCCAGCAGTCGTCTCGCCGAGCAGTACTTC. V gene TRBV7-9 combines with J gene TRBJ2-7; D is unclear. This CDR3 has 11 residues. Trimming stripped 6 bases from V and 6 bases from J, with 9 bases between. The V gene's germline CDR1 is SEHNR and CDR2 FQNEAQ (reference sequence).

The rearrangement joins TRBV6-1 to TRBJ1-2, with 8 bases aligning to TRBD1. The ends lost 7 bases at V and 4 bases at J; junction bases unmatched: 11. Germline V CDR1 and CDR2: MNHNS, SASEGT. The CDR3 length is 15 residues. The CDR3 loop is CASNRPGQAFYGYTF. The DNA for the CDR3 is TGTGCCAGCAATAGGCCGGGACAGGCTTTCTATGGCTACACCTTC.

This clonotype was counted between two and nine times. CDR3 residues: CSGQFIYNEQFF. CDR3 DNA: TGCAGCGGACAGTTCATCTACAATGAGCAGTTCTTC. The rearrangement joins TRBV20-1 to TRBJ2-1; weak D call: TRBD1 (6 bases). CDR1 is DFQATT, CDR2 SNEGSKA, per germline (reference sequence). This CDR3 is built from 12 residues.